This is a list of T cell receptor beta chains from one sample in a study of blood T cell repertoires in COVID-19. Using immunoSEQ multiplex PCR, the repertoire was profiled, and TCRdb retains in-frame clones only, with some absent. Of 500,000 or so clones detected, about 90% appear once; the ten largest clones hold around 0.64%. The specimen sequenced was PBMCs or T cells enriched from blood (not recorded which). These receptors were obtained from a woman between 18 and 29 years old who had recovered from COVID-19. Each CDR3 is given with its conserved first and last residue. The D gene is left open where the match is weak. Expanded clones are given a class, and other clones once, few, many or no size at all.

>11|.|.|TRBV5-4|TRBJ1-1
TGTGCCAGCAGCTCCTACACTGAAGCTTTCTTT
CASSSYTEAFF
>16|TRBD2|.|TRBV5-1|TRBJ2-1
TGCGCCAGCAGCTTGGTCGGAGCGGGGGCGTACAATGAGCAGTTCTTC
CASSLVGAGAYNEQFF
>15|TRBD1|.|TRBV7-6|TRBJ1-1
TGTGCCAGCGTCCGGGACAGGGGGCTCGACACTGAAGCTTTCTTT
CASVRDRGLDTEAFF
>14|TRBD1|once|TRBV7-9|TRBJ1-1
TGTGCCAGCAGCTCCGGGACAGCGGGTACTGAAGCTTTCTTT
CASSSGTAGTEAFF
>16|.|.|TRBV15|TRBJ1-2
TGTGCCACCAGCAGAGTTCGGGACTTTACTAACTATGGCTACACCTTC
CATSRVRDFTNYGYTF
>11|.|once|TRBV29-1|TRBJ1-2
TGCAGCGTTGGTGGAGGGCTCCCGATCACCTTC
CSVGGGLPITF
>13|.|.|TRBV10-3|TRBJ2-1
TGTGCCATCAGTGGGGTTGGGGCGAATGAGCAGTTCTTC
CAISGVGANEQFF
>14|TRBD1|.|TRBV9|TRBJ1-3
TGTGCCAGCTCCCATCCGGGACAGGGAAACACCATATATTTT
CASSHPGQGNTIYF
>15|.|.|TRBV24-1|TRBJ1-1
TGTGCCACTTTCACCCGACAGGCCGGTAGCACTGAAGCTTTCTTT
CATFTRQAGSTEAFF
>12|TRBD1|.|TRBV12-3/TRBV12-4|TRBJ1-1
TGTGCCAGCAGTTTAACAGGGGATAGAGCTTTCTTT
CASSLTGDRAFF
>13|.|.|TRBV29-1|TRBJ2-3
TGCAGCGTTGTCGGCAGACTGTCAGATACGCAGTATTTT
CSVVGRLSDTQYF
>12|.|.|TRBV19|TRBJ1-6
TGTGCCAGTACTAGCTATAATTCACCCCTCCACTTT
CASTSYNSPLHF
>17|TRBD1|few|TRBV7-9|TRBJ2-2
TGTGCCAGCAGCACCCCTCGCGGGACAGGGAACACCGGGGAGCTGTTTTTT
CASSTPRGTGNTGELFF
>13|.|once|TRBV3-1/TRBV3-2|TRBJ1-6
TGTGCCAGCAGCCCGAACTACCGATTTCCCCTCCACTTT
CASSPNYRFPLHF
>16|TRBD1|.|TRBV5-1|TRBJ2-7
TGCGCCAGCAGCTCCCTAGGTACGGACAGGGGATACGAGCAGTACTTC
CASSSLGTDRGYEQYF
>14|TRBD2|once|TRBV3-1/TRBV3-2|TRBJ2-7
TGTGCCAGCAGCCCCCAGGGGACTAGCTACGAGCAGTACTTC
CASSPQGTSYEQYF
>16|TRBD1|.|TRBV30|TRBJ1-2
TGTGCCTGGAGCCCTACGGGACAGGGAGGACGCTATGGCTACACCTTC
CAWSPTGQGGRYGYTF
>16|.|.|TRBV5-1|TRBJ1-3
TGCGCCAGCAGCTTGTATTCGGGGTCCGGTCGAAACACCATATATTTT
CASSLYSGSGRNTIYF
>16|.|.|TRBV3-1/TRBV3-2|TRBJ1-5
TGTGCCAGCAGCCAAGATGCCCAGGGTGGGAATCAGCCCCAGCATTTT
CASSQDAQGGNQPQHF
>16|.|.|TRBV5-8|TRBJ2-3
TGTGCCAGCAGCTTGGTAGCAGGTTCGGGAAAAGATACGCAGTATTTT
CASSLVAGSGKDTQYF
>14|.|.|TRBV5-1|TRBJ1-2
TGCGCCAGCAGCTTGGTGTCAGAAAACTATGGCTACACCTTC
CASSLVSENYGYTF
>17|TRBD1|.|TRBV10-3|TRBJ2-5
TGTGCCATCAGTGAGTTCCAAGGGACAGGGACGAAAGAGACCCAGTACTTC
CAISEFQGTGTKETQYF
>13|.|.|TRBV12-5|TRBJ1-6
TGTGCTAGTGGTTCGGGAAAGACCGGACCCCTCCACTTT
CASGSGKTGPLHF
>14|.|.|TRBV7-8|TRBJ2-7
TGTGCCAGCAGCATAGGCGAGGGTTTCGACGAGCAGTACTTC
CASSIGEGFDEQYF
>17|.|.|TRBV28|TRBJ2-6
TGTGCCAGCGCCGAGGTGGCGGGACCAACTGGAGCCAACGTCCTGACTTTC
CASAEVAGPTGANVLTF
>11|.|.|TRBV5-1|TRBJ2-7
TGCGCCAGCAGAAGGGGGTACGAGCAGTACTTC
CASRRGYEQYF
>15|TRBD2|few|TRBV6-4|TRBJ2-1
TGTGCCAGCAGTGAGACTAGCGAGGGGCACAATGAGCAGTTCTTC
CASSETSEGHNEQFF